The rows below give T cell receptor beta chains drawn from one sample of a study of blood T cell repertoires in COVID-19. Clones were read by immunoSEQ multiplex PCR, and TCRdb kept only the in-frame ones, dropping some. The profile shows around 190,000 clones, 65% to 90% of them singletons. Sequences were obtained from peripheral blood. These receptors all stem from a human donor in a cohort sampled during active COVID-19. Each CDR3 is given with its conserved first and last residue. The order of the fields is CDR3 protein, CDR3 DNA, V gene, J gene, clone size, D gene. A D gene is named only where the DNA matches it firmly. The size field is filled for only some rows; it gives once, few, many or a size class.

CDR3aa: CSVGGGSYEQYF; CDR3nt: TGCAGCGTTGGCGGCGGGTCCTACGAGCAGTACTTC; v_gene: TRBV29-1; j_gene: TRBJ2-7; abundance: .; d_gene: .
CDR3aa: CASSQLAGGSYNEQFF; CDR3nt: TGTGCCAGCAGCCAACTAGCGGGGGGGTCCTACAATGAGCAGTTCTTC; v_gene: TRBV5-4; j_gene: TRBJ2-1; abundance: .; d_gene: TRBD2
CDR3aa: CASSPKGTGSDAYGYTF; CDR3nt: TGTGCCAGCTCACCAAAGGGGACAGGGTCCGACGCCTATGGCTACACCTTC; v_gene: TRBV18; j_gene: TRBJ1-2; abundance: .; d_gene: TRBD1
CDR3aa: CASSQPDRGWTNEQFF; CDR3nt: TGTGCCAGCAGCCAGCCCGACAGGGGTTGGACGAATGAGCAGTTCTTC; v_gene: TRBV4-2; j_gene: TRBJ2-1; abundance: few; d_gene: TRBD1
CDR3aa: CASSPRQGWGNEKLFF; CDR3nt: TGTGCCAGCAGCCCCAGACAGGGGTGGGGTAATGAAAAACTGTTTTTT; v_gene: TRBV7-2; j_gene: TRBJ1-4; abundance: .; d_gene: TRBD1
CDR3aa: CASRGNSNQPQHF; CDR3nt: TGTGCCAGCAGGGGCAATAGCAATCAGCCCCAGCATTTT; v_gene: TRBV2; j_gene: TRBJ1-5; abundance: .; d_gene: .
CDR3aa: CASSLGTSGRSGTGELFF; CDR3nt: TGCGCCAGCAGCTTGGGGACTAGCGGGAGGTCGGGCACCGGGGAGCTGTTTTTT; v_gene: TRBV5-1; j_gene: TRBJ2-2; abundance: .; d_gene: TRBD2
CDR3aa: CAIKVGQGTDTQYF; CDR3nt: TGTGCCATCAAAGTGGGACAGGGCACAGATACGCAGTATTTT; v_gene: TRBV10-3; j_gene: TRBJ2-3; abundance: .; d_gene: TRBD1
CDR3aa: CASSRAGTSIVHEQYF; CDR3nt: TGTGCCAGCAGCCGCGCCGGGACTAGCATCGTACACGAGCAGTACTTC; v_gene: TRBV12-1; j_gene: TRBJ2-7; abundance: .; d_gene: .
CDR3aa: CATSDPGTKVYEQYF; CDR3nt: TGTGCCACCAGTGATCCCGGGACAAAAGTTTACGAGCAGTACTTC; v_gene: TRBV24-1; j_gene: TRBJ2-7; abundance: .; d_gene: .
CDR3aa: CASSPGTSGVLYNEQFF; CDR3nt: TGTGCCAGCAGCCCCGGGACTAGCGGGGTGCTCTACAATGAGCAGTTCTTC; v_gene: TRBV5-4; j_gene: TRBJ2-1; abundance: .; d_gene: TRBD2
CDR3aa: CASSSEQGYEQYF; CDR3nt: TGTGCCAGCAGCTCCGAACAGGGGTACGAGCAGTACTTC; v_gene: TRBV7-8; j_gene: TRBJ2-7; abundance: .; d_gene: TRBD1
CDR3aa: CASSHGTGKGPGEQYF; CDR3nt: TGTGCCAGCAGCCATGGGACAGGGAAGGGCCCGGGGGAGCAGTACTTC; v_gene: TRBV3-1/TRBV3-2; j_gene: TRBJ2-7; abundance: once; d_gene: TRBD1
CDR3aa: CASRQGSSYEQYF; CDR3nt: TGTGCCAGCAGGCAGGGGTCCTCCTACGAGCAGTACTTC; v_gene: TRBV2; j_gene: TRBJ2-7; abundance: .; d_gene: .
CDR3aa: CASSLSVGRGEKLFF; CDR3nt: TGTGCCAGCAGCTTAAGTGTAGGTCGAGGAGAAAAACTGTTTTTT; v_gene: TRBV7-2; j_gene: TRBJ1-4; abundance: .; d_gene: .
CDR3aa: CASWTDFEAFF; CDR3nt: TGTGCCAGCTGGACAGATTTTGAAGCTTTCTTT; v_gene: TRBV28; j_gene: TRBJ1-1; abundance: .; d_gene: .
CDR3aa: CASSLGAGGEQPQHF; CDR3nt: TGTGCCAGCAGCTTAGGGGCAGGGGGCGAGCAGCCCCAGCATTTT; v_gene: TRBV7-6; j_gene: TRBJ1-5; abundance: .; d_gene: TRBD1
CDR3aa: CASGGGLLYGYTF; CDR3nt: TGTGCCAGTGGGGGGGGCTTACTGTATGGCTACACCTTC; v_gene: TRBV28; j_gene: TRBJ1-2; abundance: .; d_gene: .
CDR3aa: CSVGRGSPYEQYF; CDR3nt: TGCAGCGTTGGTAGGGGATCCCCCTACGAGCAGTACTTC; v_gene: TRBV29-1; j_gene: TRBJ2-7; abundance: .; d_gene: .
CDR3aa: CATGDSLYGYTF; CDR3nt: TGTGCCACCGGGGACAGCCTCTATGGCTACACCTTC; v_gene: TRBV25-1; j_gene: TRBJ1-2; abundance: .; d_gene: TRBD1
CDR3aa: CASGRGGPGNTIYF; CDR3nt: TGTGCTAGTGGACGAGGGGGTCCCGGAAACACCATATATTTT; v_gene: TRBV12-5; j_gene: TRBJ1-3; abundance: .; d_gene: .
CDR3aa: CASSRQGPNTEAFF; CDR3nt: TGTGCCAGCTCACGACAGGGCCCGAACACTGAAGCTTTCTTT; v_gene: TRBV18; j_gene: TRBJ1-1; abundance: .; d_gene: TRBD1
CDR3aa: CASSYVAYSNQPQHF; CDR3nt: TGTGCCAGCAGTTACGTTGCGTATAGCAATCAGCCCCAGCATTTT; v_gene: TRBV6-6; j_gene: TRBJ1-5; abundance: .; d_gene: .
CDR3aa: CASSRGQGGADTQYF; CDR3nt: TGCGCCAGCAGCCGAGGACAGGGGGGTGCAGATACGCAGTATTTT; v_gene: TRBV5-1; j_gene: TRBJ2-3; abundance: .; d_gene: TRBD1
CDR3aa: CASSDGSGNEKLFF; CDR3nt: TGCGCCAGCAGTGACGGTTCGGGGAATGAAAAACTGTTTTTT; v_gene: TRBV10-1; j_gene: TRBJ1-4; abundance: .; d_gene: .
CDR3aa: CASSQTGLAYEQYF; CDR3nt: TGTGCCAGCAGTCAGACAGGATTAGCGTACGAGCAGTACTTC; v_gene: TRBV28; j_gene: TRBJ2-7; abundance: .; d_gene: .
CDR3aa: CASSRQGIYGYTF; CDR3nt: TGTGCCAGCAGCCGACAGGGTATCTATGGCTACACCTTC; v_gene: TRBV6-5; j_gene: TRBJ1-2; abundance: .; d_gene: TRBD1
CDR3aa: CASNSRIEQFF; CDR3nt: TGTGCCAGTAACAGCCGAATTGAGCAGTTCTTC; v_gene: TRBV19; j_gene: TRBJ2-1; abundance: .; d_gene: .
CDR3aa: CASSNYGGNEQFF; CDR3nt: TGTGCCAGTAGTAACTACGGGGGAAATGAGCAGTTCTTC; v_gene: TRBV19; j_gene: TRBJ2-1; abundance: once; d_gene: .
CDR3aa: CASAGQGTSSGANVLTF; CDR3nt: TGTGCTAGTGCCGGACAGGGCACTTCTTCTGGGGCCAACGTCCTGACTTTC; v_gene: TRBV12-5; j_gene: TRBJ2-6; abundance: .; d_gene: TRBD1
CDR3aa: CASSWDRSYGYTF; CDR3nt: TGTGCCAGCAGTTGGGACAGGAGTTATGGCTACACCTTC; v_gene: TRBV13; j_gene: TRBJ1-2; abundance: few; d_gene: TRBD1
CDR3aa: CASSQVELVSYEQYF; CDR3nt: TGCGCCAGCAGCCAAGTGGAACTAGTTTCCTACGAGCAGTACTTC; v_gene: TRBV4-1; j_gene: TRBJ2-7; abundance: once; d_gene: .
CDR3aa: CASSSGAANEKLFF; CDR3nt: TGTGCCAGCAGCTCAGGGGCGGCTAATGAAAAACTGTTTTTT; v_gene: TRBV6-6; j_gene: TRBJ1-4; abundance: .; d_gene: .
CDR3aa: CASRRNYEQYF; CDR3nt: TGTGCCAGCAGGCGGAACTACGAGCAGTACTTC; v_gene: TRBV2; j_gene: TRBJ2-7; abundance: .; d_gene: .
CDR3aa: CASSLADPTGSSGNTIYF; CDR3nt: TGTGCCAGCAGCTTGGCCGACCCGACAGGGAGCTCTGGAAACACCATATATTTT; v_gene: TRBV5-5; j_gene: TRBJ1-3; abundance: .; d_gene: TRBD1
CDR3aa: CASSVAPSSGNTIYF; CDR3nt: TGTGCCAGCAGCGTAGCCCCTTCCTCTGGAAACACCATATATTTT; v_gene: TRBV9; j_gene: TRBJ1-3; abundance: .; d_gene: .
CDR3aa: CASSLASGASYEQYF; CDR3nt: TGTGCCAGCAGCTTAGCTAGCGGGGCCTCCTACGAGCAGTACTTC; v_gene: TRBV7-3; j_gene: TRBJ2-7; abundance: .; d_gene: TRBD2
CDR3aa: CSVGGAGLAKNIQYF; CDR3nt: TGCAGCGTCGGGGGGGCAGGGTTAGCCAAAAACATTCAGTACTTC; v_gene: TRBV29-1; j_gene: TRBJ2-4; abundance: .; d_gene: TRBD2
CDR3aa: CASSKLRQYNQPQHF; CDR3nt: TGTGCCAGCAGCAAATTAAGACAGTACAATCAGCCCCAGCATTTT; v_gene: TRBV21-1; j_gene: TRBJ1-5; abundance: .; d_gene: .
CDR3aa: CASGGQGVFYGYTF; CDR3nt: TGTGCCAGTGGAGGACAGGGGGTTTTTTATGGCTACACCTTC; v_gene: TRBV19; j_gene: TRBJ1-2; abundance: .; d_gene: TRBD1
CDR3aa: CARSLGEGRGNTEAFF; CDR3nt: TGTGCCAGAAGCCTCGGGGAGGGAAGGGGGAACACTGAAGCTTTCTTT; v_gene: TRBV5-3; j_gene: TRBJ1-1; abundance: .; d_gene: .
CDR3aa: CASSYSGTGIDSPLHF; CDR3nt: TGTGCCAGCAGTTACTCGGGGACAGGCATAGATTCACCCCTCCACTTT; v_gene: TRBV6-5; j_gene: TRBJ1-6; abundance: .; d_gene: TRBD1